A single sample gave rise to the 7 T cell receptor beta chains below, sequenced in a study of early T cells in non-severe SARS-CoV-2 infection (dated by TCRdb to the early 2020s). Libraries were built with 5' RACE. The sequencer listed for this sample is NextSeq 500. The public reads were quality trimmed at Q25 with fastp and then assembled into clones with MiXCR by TCRdb, keeping productive beta chains. Identical CDR3 protein sequences are pooled into one entry, listed with their most common genes and DNA. In all, the sample holds about 69,000 distinct CDR3 sequences, and roughly 4.9% of those were seen once. Of the sample, 3.5% to 4% falls within the top ten clones. Sequenced material: whole blood, taken at baseline. These receptor sequences come from an adult who was a healthcare worker with PCR-confirmed SARS-CoV-2 infection or an uninfected control (not recorded which). The donor label of this sample is uncertain.

This clonotype appeared many times. The CDR3 nucleotides read TGTGCCAGCAGCTTCCGGGACAGACCCTACGAGCAGTACTTC. This sequence encodes CASSFRDRPYEQYF. The chain links TRBV7-2 to TRBJ2-7; 7 bases map to TRBD1. Germline V gene data show CDR1 as SGHTA and CDR2 as FQGNSA. The junction had 4 bases not matched to a gene; V was cut back by 3 bases and J by 2 bases. This CDR3 is built from 14 residues.

This clonotype was seen a few times. The J gene is TRBJ2-1, the V gene TRBV28; D possibly uses TRBD1 or TRBD2 (5 bases each). Trimming pared 5 bases from V and 7 bases from J, leaving 18 bases between. This CDR3 is 15 amino acids long. Germline V CDR1 and CDR2: MDHEN, SYDVKM. The CDR3 sequence is CASSLAGTRGNEQFF. The CDR3 region has the DNA TGTGCCAGCAGTCTCGCCGGGACGAGAGGAAATGAGCAGTTCTTC.

This clonotype was recorded a few times. V is TRBV2 and J is TRBJ2-5; perhaps TRBD1 as D (5 bases). V dropped 4 bases and J dropped 7 bases, with 16 bases sitting between them. CDR3 length: 14 amino acids. Germline V gene data show CDR1 as SNHLY and CDR2 as FYNNEI. CDR3 protein: CASSGDRVRGTQYF. DNA for the CDR3: TGTGCCAGCAGTGGTGACAGAGTTCGAGGGACCCAGTACTTC.

At least ten counts were recorded for this clonotype. This sequence joins TRBV4-3 and TRBJ1-3, with D uncertain. The germline V gene encodes CDR1 LGHNA and CDR2 YSLEER. The ends were cut back, 1 base at V and 0 bases at J, with 7 bases in the middle. The CDR3 totals 15 residues. The CDR3 DNA reads as TGCGCCAGCAGCCAAGCACGGTTCTCTGGAAACACCATATATTTT. As protein: CASSQARFSGNTIYF.

Ten or more counts support this clonotype. The rearrangement uses TRBV12-3 or TRBV12-4 and TRBJ1-5; 10 bases map to TRBD1. The CDR3 has 15 amino acids. After removal of 5 bases from V and 3 bases from J, the junction contained 4 bases not matched to a gene. This CDR3 reads CASSKGQGYNQPQHF. The CDR3 nucleotides are TGTGCCAGCAGTAAGGGACAGGGGTACAATCAGCCCCAGCATTTT.

V and J are TRBV18 and TRBJ2-1; 9 bases match TRBD1. CDR1 is KGHSH and CDR2 is LQKENI in the germline V gene. This CDR3 contains 15 residues. Unmatched junction bases numbered 2, after V lost 3 bases and J lost 2 bases. The CDR3 DNA reads as TGTGCCAGCTCACCGGGACAGGGAGCCTACAATGAGCAGTTCTTC. Translated: CASSPGQGAYNEQFF.

This clonotype was recorded a few times. V and J are TRBV10-3 and TRBJ2-3; 8 nucleotides match TRBD1. Germline values: CDR1 ENHRY, CDR2 SYGVKD. This CDR3 has 14 amino acids. V lost 7 bases to trimming and J lost 3 bases; unmatched junction nucleotides: 6. Here the CDR3 reads CAIKDRVGTDTQYF. CDR3 bases: TGTGCCATCAAGGACAGGGTAGGAACAGATACGCAGTATTTT.